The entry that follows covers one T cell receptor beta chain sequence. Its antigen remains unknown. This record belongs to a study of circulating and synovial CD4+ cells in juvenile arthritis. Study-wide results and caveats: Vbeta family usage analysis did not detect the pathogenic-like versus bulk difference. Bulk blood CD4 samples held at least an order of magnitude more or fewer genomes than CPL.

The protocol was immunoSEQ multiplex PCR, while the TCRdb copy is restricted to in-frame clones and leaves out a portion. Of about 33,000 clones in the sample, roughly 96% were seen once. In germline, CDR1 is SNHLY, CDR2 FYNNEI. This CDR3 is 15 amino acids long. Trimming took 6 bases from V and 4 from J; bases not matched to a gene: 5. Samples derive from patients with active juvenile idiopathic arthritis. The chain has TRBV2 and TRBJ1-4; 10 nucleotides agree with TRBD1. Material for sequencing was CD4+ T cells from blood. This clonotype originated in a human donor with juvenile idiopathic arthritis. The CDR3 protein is CASRDRGFLNEKLFF. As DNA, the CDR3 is TGTGCCAGCAGGGACAGGGGGTTTCTTAATGAAAAACTGTTTTTT. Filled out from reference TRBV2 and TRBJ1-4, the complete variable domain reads EPEVTQTPSHQVTQMGQEVILRCVPISNHLYFYWYRQILGQKVEFLVSFYNNEISEKSEIFDDQFSVERPDGSNFTLKIRSTKLEDSAMYFCASRDRGFLNEKLFFGSGTQLSVL.